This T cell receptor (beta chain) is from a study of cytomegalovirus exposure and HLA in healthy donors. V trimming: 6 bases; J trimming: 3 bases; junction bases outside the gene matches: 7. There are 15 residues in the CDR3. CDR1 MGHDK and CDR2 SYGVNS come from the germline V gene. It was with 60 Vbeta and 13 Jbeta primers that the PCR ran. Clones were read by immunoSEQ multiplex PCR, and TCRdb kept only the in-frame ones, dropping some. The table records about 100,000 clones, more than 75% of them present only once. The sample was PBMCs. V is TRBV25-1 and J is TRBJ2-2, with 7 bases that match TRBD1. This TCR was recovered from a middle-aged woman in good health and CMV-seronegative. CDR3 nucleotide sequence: TGTGCCAGCAGAGACAGGGCCCCGGACACCGGGGAGCTGTTTTTT. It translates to CASRDRAPDTGELFF.